This TCR beta chain was obtained from a study of T cell repertoires in cytomegalovirus infection (dated by TCRdb to 2018 to 2020). As for the study more broadly: Recently identified HLA-C-restricted CMV epitopes, whose presentation resists viral immunomodulation, were targeted by peptide stimulations together with well-studied HLA-B-restricted epitopes. Because public TCR beta signatures pointed to carriage of CMV infection together with the matching HLA type, the HLA type of each donor mattered for the analysis. The research as a whole found: Cumulative frequency of public TCR beta family members discriminated carriers of CMV infection plus the relevant HLA type in this cohort and an independent roughly 350-donor cohort. The ex vivo response was dominated by HLA-C-restricted CMV-specific TCR beta clonotypes, and the single most frequent clonotype in two of eight donors was supplied by these HLA-C-restricted clonotypes.

TCRdb shows the sequencer as Illumina HiSeq 1500. TCRdb reran the public reads through fastp at Q25 and MiXCR, keeping productive beta chains. Identical CDR3 protein sequences are pooled into one entry, listed with their most common genes and DNA. Recorded for this sample are 350,000 to 400,000 distinct CDR3 sequences; 34% of them occurred a single time. The ten biggest clones cover about 13% of the sample. There are 15 amino acids in the CDR3, from cysteine to phenylalanine inclusive. Kept here is only the CDR3 DNA, which spans 45 bases and is read in frame from base 1. At the junction V is shortened by 7 bases and J by 0 bases; bases outside the gene matches: 2. The germline V gene specifies SGHTA as CDR1 and FQGTGA as CDR2. Of note for this clonotype: Its antigen is currently not known. No qualities accompany the bases; no much larger clone lies one base away.

The meaning of the sample's treatment or condition label: in vitro stimulation with specific CMV peptide epitopes to enrich CMV-specific T cells. The sample was cultured PBMCs, taken from culture after CMV antigen stimulation. This chain joins TRBV7-3 to TRBJ2-4; 11 central bases correspond to TRBD2. This receptor was identified in a human donor in good health (CMV status not recorded). Some clones in this sample may be carry-over from other donors' samples. The DNA reads TGTGCCAGCACCGGGACTAGCGGAGCCAAAAACATTCAGTACTTC. Its protein reads: CASTGTSGAKNIQYF.